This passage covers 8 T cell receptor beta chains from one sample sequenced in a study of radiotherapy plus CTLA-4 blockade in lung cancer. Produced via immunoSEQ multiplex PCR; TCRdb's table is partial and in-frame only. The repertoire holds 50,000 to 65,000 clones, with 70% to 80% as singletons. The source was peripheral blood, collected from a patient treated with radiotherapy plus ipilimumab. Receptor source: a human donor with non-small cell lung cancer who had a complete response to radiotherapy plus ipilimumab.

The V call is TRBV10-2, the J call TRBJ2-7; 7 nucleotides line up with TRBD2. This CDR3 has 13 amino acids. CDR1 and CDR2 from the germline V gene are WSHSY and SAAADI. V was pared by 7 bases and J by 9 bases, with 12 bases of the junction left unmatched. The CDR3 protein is CASTSGDRVSQYF. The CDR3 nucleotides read TGCGCCAGCACGAGCGGGGACCGCGTTTCGCAGTACTTC.

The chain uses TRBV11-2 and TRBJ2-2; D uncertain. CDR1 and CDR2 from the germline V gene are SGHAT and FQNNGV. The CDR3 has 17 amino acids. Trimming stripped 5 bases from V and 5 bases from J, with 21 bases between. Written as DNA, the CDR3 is TGTGCCAGCAGCCCTCGACTGACGGGTCTTGGAACCGGGGAGCTGTTTTTT. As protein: CASSPRLTGLGTGELFF.

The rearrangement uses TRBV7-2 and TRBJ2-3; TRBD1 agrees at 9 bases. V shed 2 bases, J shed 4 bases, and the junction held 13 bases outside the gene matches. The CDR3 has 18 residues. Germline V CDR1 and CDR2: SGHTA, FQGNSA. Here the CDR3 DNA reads TGTGCCAGCAGCTTATGGAAGTGGACAGGGGAGATGCCAGATACGCAGTATTTT. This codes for CASSLWKWTGEMPDTQYF.

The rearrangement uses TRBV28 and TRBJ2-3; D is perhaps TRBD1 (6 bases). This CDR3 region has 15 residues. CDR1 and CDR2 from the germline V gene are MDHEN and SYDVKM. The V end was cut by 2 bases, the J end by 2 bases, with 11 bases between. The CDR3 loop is CASSLGGQHTDTQYF. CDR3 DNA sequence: TGTGCCAGCAGTTTAGGGGGCCAACACACAGATACGCAGTATTTT.

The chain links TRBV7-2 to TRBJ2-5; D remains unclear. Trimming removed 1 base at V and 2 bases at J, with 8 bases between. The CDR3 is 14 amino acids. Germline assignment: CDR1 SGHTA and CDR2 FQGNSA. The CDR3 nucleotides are TGTGCCAGCAGCTTAGGGAACAGTCAAGAGACCCAGTACTTC. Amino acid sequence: CASSLGNSQETQYF.

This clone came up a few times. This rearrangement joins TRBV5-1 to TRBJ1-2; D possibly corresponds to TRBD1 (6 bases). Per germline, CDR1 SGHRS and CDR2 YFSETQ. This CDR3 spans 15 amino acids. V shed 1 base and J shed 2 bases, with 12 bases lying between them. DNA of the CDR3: TGCGCCAGCAGCTTGACTCTGACAGGCAACTATGGCTACACCTTC. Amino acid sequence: CASSLTLTGNYGYTF.

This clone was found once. The CDR3 reads CASRQGGEETQYF. DNA for the CDR3: TGTGCCAGTAGGCAGGGCGGGGAAGAGACCCAGTACTTC. The chain joins TRBV19 to TRBJ2-5; perhaps TRBD2 as D (6 bases). V lost 6 bases to trimming and J lost 3 bases, with 11 bases between them. The CDR3 extends over 13 amino acids. Germline V lookup: CDR1 LNHDA, CDR2 SQIVND (reference sequence).

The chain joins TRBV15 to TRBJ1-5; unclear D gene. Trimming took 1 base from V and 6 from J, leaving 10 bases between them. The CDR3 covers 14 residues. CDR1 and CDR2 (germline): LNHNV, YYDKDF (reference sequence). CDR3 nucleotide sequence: TGTGCCACCAGCAGAGGTGGCCTGCTTCAGCCCCAGCATTTT. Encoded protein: CATSRGGLLQPQHF.